This T cell receptor (beta chain) appears in the sequencing data of a study of T-cell memory formation after mild COVID-19. At the level of the study: The TCR clusters were mostly specific to one donor.

V was cut by 2 bases and J by 4 bases, with 21 bases left in between. The length of the CDR3 is 17 residues. Per the germline V gene, CDR1 is SGHRS and CDR2 is YFSETQ. Points from the study as a whole: Some clones that responded turned up in pre-infection memory, which suggests that cross-reactive memory joined in.

MiXCR was run by TCRdb on the 5' RACE reads, yielding one entry per CDR3 protein. The sample lists 35,000 to 50,000 distinct CDR3 sequences, approximately 9.6% occurring once. Remarks on this clonotype: The antigen is unknown.

The material sequenced was PBMCs or a T cell subset sorted from them (not recorded which). The chain couples TRBV5-1 to TRBJ1-1; maybe TRBD1 (5 bases). This sequence was found in an adult woman who had mild COVID-19 (a few samples of this study predate the infection). Cell type and time point are not known. The CDR3 DNA sequence: TGCGCCAGCAGCTTTTGGGGCGGGGGATATGGCGGCACTGAAGCTTTCTTT. Residues: CASSFWGGGYGGTEAFF.